The source of this T cell receptor (beta chain) is a study of blood T cells in healthy people across ages. Regarding this clonotype: The target antigen is unknown.

Study results and limitations: Measured against age, TCR beta diversity per million T cells decreased in a roughly linear manner.

Healthy Russian Caucasian donors spanned ages about 6 to 95 years. Trimming stripped 4 bases from V and 9 bases from J, with 19 bases between. Germline assignment: CDR1 SQVTM and CDR2 ANQGSEA. The CDR3 sequence is 14 residues long. Then a second PCR, running about 6 to 12 cycles, was carried out with a sample-barcoded 5' primer and a J-beta primer mix. TCRdb re-analysed the 5' RACE reads in MiXCR, keeping a single row per CDR3 protein. The sample consists of about 730,000 distinct CDR3 sequences, around 40% of them appearing once. The rearrangement links TRBV29-1 to TRBJ2-1; D unclear. The sequenced sample consisted of blood. This TCR derives from a woman in her fifties or sixties in good health. CDR3 loop: CSVVIGILVSEQFF. The CDR3 DNA sequence: TGCAGCGTTGTAATAGGGATCTTGGTCAGTGAGCAGTTCTTC.